This T cell receptor beta chain stems from a study of cytomegalovirus exposure and HLA in healthy donors. Overall study results and limits: CMV serostatus was the sole immune exposure information available. For most TCR beta V segments, an earlier analysis put the productive rate at about 90% or about 30% of the time.

This CDR3 is 13 amino acids long. 13 Jbeta primers and 60 Vbeta primers were used for the PCR. Per the authors' pipeline: In a later analysis, some 80 million unique TCR beta chains included roughly 11 million shared by two or more donors. Method: immunoSEQ multiplex PCR; TCRdb's copy keeps in-frame clones and lacks some. That table furnishes V, J and clone size, whereas the DNA furnished D and trimming. The sample lists 190,000 or so clones, roughly 80% occurring once. With regard to this clone: Its target is unknown.

This TCR derives from a man over 45 in good health and CMV-seronegative. The rearrangement joins TRBV21-1 to TRBJ2-1; TRBD2, the D gene given by the table, was not confirmed from the DNA. TRBV21-1 is listed as a pseudogene. Material for sequencing was PBMCs. The CDR3 DNA sequence: TGTGCCAGCATTGGGAGGTCGGGGAATGAGCAGTTCTTC. It encodes CASIGRSGNEQFF.